The source of this TCR beta chain is a study of identical twins. The germline V gene encodes CDR1 MNHEY and CDR2 SMNVEV (reference sequence). V lost 5 bases to trimming and J lost 8 bases, with 10 bases between them. CDR3 size: 12 residues. TCRdb re-called the 5' RACE reads through MiXCR, storing one row per CDR3 protein. The profile covers hundreds of thousands of distinct CDR3 sequences, with 10% to 15% appearing a single time and under 2% taken by the ten largest. Only a few counts were recorded for this clonotype. The sample was also linked to a second study, of yellow fever vaccine responses in identical twins.

Specimen: PBMCs. The origin of this receptor is a woman between 18 and 29 years old in good health. The J gene is TRBJ2-1, the V gene TRBV27; D remains unclear. The CDR3 sequence is CASSKYRDEQFF. In DNA, the CDR3 is TGTGCCAGCAGTAAGTACCGGGATGAGCAGTTCTTC.